These 12 T cell receptor beta chains were sequenced from one sample in a study of T-cell memory formation after mild COVID-19. One entry per CDR3 protein, called by TCRdb with MiXCR from the 5' RACE reads. The data contain roughly 340,000 distinct CDR3 sequences, 20% to 25% of them singletons. The material sequenced was PBMCs or a T cell subset sorted from them (not recorded which). The origin of the receptors is a man aged 18 to 35 who had mild COVID-19 (a few samples of this study predate the infection). Cell type and time point are not known.

The chain combines TRBV5-1 with TRBJ2-7; D remains ambiguous. Trimming left V 4 bases short and J 1 base short, with 12 bases between. CDR3 length: 14 amino acids. Germline assignment: CDR1 SGHRS and CDR2 YFSETQ. CDR3 sequence: CASSTAILSYEQYF. CDR3 in DNA: TGCGCCAGCAGCACGGCCATCTTGTCCTACGAGCAGTACTTC.

This clonotype was counted at least ten times. The chain couples TRBV5-5 to TRBJ2-5, with D perhaps matching TRBD2 (6 bases). CDR3 length: 13 amino acids. The germline CDR1 and CDR2 sequences are SGHKS and YYEKEE (reference sequence). The ends were cut back, 4 bases at V and 3 bases at J, with 10 bases in the middle. In nucleotides, the CDR3 is TGTGCCAGCAGCCTAGGAGGGAAAGAGACCCAGTACTTC. Encoded protein: CASSLGGKETQYF.

This clonotype was seen repeatedly, ten times or more. The chain carries TRBV5-1 and TRBJ1-2; the D gene is possibly TRBD1 (6 bases). Trimming left V 0 bases short and J 6 bases short, with 6 bases between. This CDR3 comprises 12 residues. Germline lookup yields CDR1 SGHRS and CDR2 YFSETQ. In DNA, the CDR3 is TGCGCCAGCAGCTTGGGACAGGATGGCTACACCTTC. It codes for CASSLGQDGYTF.

This chain links TRBV10-3 with TRBJ1-6; D gene uncertain. Looked up from germline, CDR1 is ENHRY and CDR2 is SYGVKD. The CDR3 length is 12 residues. Trimming shortened V by 0 bases and J by 14 bases, and 8 bases separated the two germline ends. The chain's CDR3 is CAISESDRTLHF. CDR3 sequence (DNA): TGTGCCATCAGTGAGTCCGACCGGACCCTCCACTTT.

The rearrangement uses TRBV7-3 and TRBJ2-1; TRBD2 aligns across 8 bases. The CDR3 has 17 amino acids. The V and J ends lost 1 base and 7 bases, in that order; junction bases with no gene match: 12. CDR1 is SGHTA, CDR2 FQGTGA, per germline. CDR3 loop: CASSLSGVVAGRNEQFF. DNA for the CDR3: TGTGCCAGCAGCTTAAGCGGCGTGGTAGCGGGGAGGAATGAGCAGTTCTTC.

This clonotype was seen at least ten times. The chain uses TRBV7-6 and TRBJ2-2, with a weak D call TRBD2 (6 bases). Germline V CDR1 and CDR2: SGHVS, FNYEAQ. There are 17 residues in the CDR3. Trimming left V 4 bases short and J 3 bases short, with 18 bases between. This chain's CDR3 is CASSSPMRDLHTGELFF. DNA of the CDR3: TGTGCCAGCAGCTCACCAATGAGGGACTTGCACACCGGGGAGCTGTTTTTT. The variable domain in full, with the rest retrieved from reference TRBV7-6 and TRBJ2-2, is GAGVSQSPRYKVTKRGQDVALRCDPISGHVSLYWYRQALGQGPEFLTYFNYEAQQDKSGLPNDRFSAERPEGSISTLTIQRTEQRDSAMYRCASSSPMRDLHTGELFFGEGSRLTVL.

A few counts support this clonotype. The V call is TRBV12-3 or TRBV12-4, the J call TRBJ2-6; 11 positions agree with TRBD1. Trimming cost V 6 bases and J 0 bases; bases outside gene matches: 13. There are 20 residues in the CDR3. Here the CDR3 reads CASRPRGQGVSLSGANVLTF. CDR3 bases: TGTGCCAGCAGACCAAGGGGACAGGGGGTATCTCTCTCTGGGGCCAACGTCCTGACTTTC.

The rearrangement links TRBV20-1 to TRBJ2-7; 8 bases align to TRBD1. With 6 bases clipped from V and 0 bases from J, the junction kept 7 bases outside the gene matches. There are 14 residues in the CDR3. Germline lookup yields CDR1 DFQATT and CDR2 SNEGSKA (reference sequence). The CDR3: CSAVGQVNSYEQYV. The DNA for the CDR3 is TGCAGTGCGGTGGGACAGGTGAACTCCTACGAGCAGTACGTC.

The chain combines TRBV24-1 with TRBJ1-5, with 7 bases lining up with TRBD1. From germline, CDR1 is KGHDR and CDR2 SFDVKD. J lost 0 bases, V lost 4 bases, and 5 bases had no gene match. The CDR3 has 16 residues. The CDR3 sequence is CATSDPGGDSNQPQHF. CDR3 bases: TGTGCCACCAGTGACCCAGGGGGGGATAGCAATCAGCCCCAGCATTTT.

The genes are TRBV6-5 and TRBJ1-1; D not resolved. This CDR3 is 16 amino acids long. Germline-derived CDR1 and CDR2 are MNHEY and SVGAGI. V lost 0 bases to trimming and J lost 3 bases, with 14 bases between them. As DNA, the CDR3 is TGTGCCAGCAGTTACTCCCAGGCGATTAAAGACACTGAAGCTTTCTTT. This sequence encodes CASSYSQAIKDTEAFF.

The gene calls are TRBV18 and TRBJ2-2; either TRBD1 or TRBD2 may supply D (5 bases each). The germline V and J ends were trimmed by 1 base and 6 bases, with 15 bases remaining between them. CDR1 is KGHSH, CDR2 LQKENI, per germline. CDR3 length: 16 residues. CDR3: CASSPRPPPGPGELFF. The CDR3 coding sequence is TGTGCCAGCTCACCACGTCCGCCCCCGGGGCCCGGGGAGCTGTTTTTT.

This chain uses TRBV7-2 with TRBJ1-1; D gene unclear. This CDR3 spans 12 amino acids. Deletions cut 6 bases from V and 1 base from J, with 6 bases between. Germline CDR1 is SGHTA and CDR2 is FQGNSA. CDR3 amino acids: CASRQTNTEAFF. The CDR3 nucleotides read TGTGCCAGCAGACAGACGAACACTGAAGCTTTCTTT.